This T cell receptor beta chain was sequenced during a study of response to subunit inactivated influenza vaccine. General observations from the study: Authors suggested few new T cells are recruited by each seasonal influenza vaccination.

TCRdb reprocessed the RT-PCR reads with MiXCR, giving one entry per CDR3 protein. Here the sample spans 450,000 to 600,000 distinct CDR3 sequences, 15% to 20% being singletons. Germline V gene data show CDR1 as SGHVS and CDR2 as FNYEAQ. V dropped 2 bases and J dropped 1 base, with 11 bases sitting between them. CDR3 size: 16 residues. Turning to this clonotype: Its antigen remains unidentified.

J is TRBJ2-2 and V is TRBV7-6; D possibly corresponds to TRBD1 (5 bases). The clonotype comes from a man aged 45 to 75 who received an inactivated influenza vaccine. The sample consisted of CD4+ T cells sorted from PBMCs, taken roughly 24 months after vaccination. CDR3 protein: CASSLNPGQNTGELFF. The CDR3, as DNA: TGTGCCAGCAGCTTAAACCCAGGGCAGAACACCGGGGAGCTGTTTTTT.